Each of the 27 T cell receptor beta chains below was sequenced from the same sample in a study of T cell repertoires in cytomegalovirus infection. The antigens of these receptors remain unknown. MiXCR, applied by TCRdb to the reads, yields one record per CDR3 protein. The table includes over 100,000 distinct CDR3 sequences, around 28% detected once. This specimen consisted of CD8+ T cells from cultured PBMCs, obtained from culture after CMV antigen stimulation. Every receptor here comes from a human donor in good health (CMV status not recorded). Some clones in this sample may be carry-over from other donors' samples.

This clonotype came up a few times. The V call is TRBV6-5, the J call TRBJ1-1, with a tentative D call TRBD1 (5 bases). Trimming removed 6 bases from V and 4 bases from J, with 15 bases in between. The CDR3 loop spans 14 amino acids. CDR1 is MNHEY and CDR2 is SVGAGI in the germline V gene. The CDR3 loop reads CASSPRSGFTEAFF. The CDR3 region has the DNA TGTGCCAGCAGCCCCCGTTCAGGGTTCACTGAAGCTTTCTTT.

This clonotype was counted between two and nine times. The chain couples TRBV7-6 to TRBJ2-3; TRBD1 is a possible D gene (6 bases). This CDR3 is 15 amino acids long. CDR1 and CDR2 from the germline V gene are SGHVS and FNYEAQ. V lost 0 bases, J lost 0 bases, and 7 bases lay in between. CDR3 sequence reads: CASSLAGQSTDTQYF. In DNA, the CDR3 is TGTGCCAGCAGCTTAGCCGGACAGAGCACAGATACGCAGTATTTT.

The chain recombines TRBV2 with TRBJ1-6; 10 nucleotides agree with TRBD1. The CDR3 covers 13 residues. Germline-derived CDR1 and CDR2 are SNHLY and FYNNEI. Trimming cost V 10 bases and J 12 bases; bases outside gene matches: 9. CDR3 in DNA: TGTGCCACCCACGGGACAGGGGTCTTACCCCTCCACTTT. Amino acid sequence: CATHGTGVLPLHF.

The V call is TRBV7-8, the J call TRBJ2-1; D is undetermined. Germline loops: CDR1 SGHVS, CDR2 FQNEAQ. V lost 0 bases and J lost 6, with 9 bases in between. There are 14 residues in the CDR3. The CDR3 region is CASSLAGVVNEQFF. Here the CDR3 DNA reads TGTGCCAGCAGCTTAGCCGGAGTGGTCAATGAGCAGTTCTTC.

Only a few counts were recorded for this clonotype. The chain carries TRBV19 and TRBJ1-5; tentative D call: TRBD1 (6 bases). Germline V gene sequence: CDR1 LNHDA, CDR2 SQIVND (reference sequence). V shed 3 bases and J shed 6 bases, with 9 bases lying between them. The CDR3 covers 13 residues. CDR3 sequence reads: CASSIWGPQPQHF. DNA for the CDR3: TGTGCCAGTAGTATTTGGGGGCCTCAGCCCCAGCATTTT.

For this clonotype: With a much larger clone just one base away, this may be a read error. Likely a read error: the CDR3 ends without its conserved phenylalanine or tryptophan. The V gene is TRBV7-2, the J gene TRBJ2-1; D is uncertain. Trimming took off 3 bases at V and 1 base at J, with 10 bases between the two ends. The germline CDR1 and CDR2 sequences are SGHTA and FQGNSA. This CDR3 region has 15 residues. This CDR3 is CASSFYTYSYNEQFI. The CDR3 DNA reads TGTGCCAGCAGCTTCTACACCTATTCCTACAATGAGCAGTTCATC.

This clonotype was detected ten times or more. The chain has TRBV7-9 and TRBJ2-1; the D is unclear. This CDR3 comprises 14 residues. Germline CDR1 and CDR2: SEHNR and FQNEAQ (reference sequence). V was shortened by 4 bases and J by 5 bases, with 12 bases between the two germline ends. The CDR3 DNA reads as TGTGCCAGCAGCTCATATGGGGTTCACAATGAGCAGTTCTTC. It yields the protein CASSSYGVHNEQFF.

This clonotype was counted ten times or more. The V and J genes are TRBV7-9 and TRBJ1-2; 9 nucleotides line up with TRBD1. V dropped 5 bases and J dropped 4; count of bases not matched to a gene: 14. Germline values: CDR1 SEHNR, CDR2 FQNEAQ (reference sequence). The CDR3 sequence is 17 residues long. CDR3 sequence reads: CASSNIVGTGLGYGYTF. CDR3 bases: TGTGCCAGCAGCAACATCGTCGGGACAGGGCTAGGCTATGGCTACACCTTC. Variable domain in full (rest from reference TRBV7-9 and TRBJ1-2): DTGVSQNPRHKITKRGQNVTFRCDPISEHNRLYWYRQTLGQGPEFLTYFQNEAQLEKSRLLSDRFSAERPKGSFSTLEIQRTEQGDSAMYLCASSNIVGTGLGYGYTFGSGTRLTVV.

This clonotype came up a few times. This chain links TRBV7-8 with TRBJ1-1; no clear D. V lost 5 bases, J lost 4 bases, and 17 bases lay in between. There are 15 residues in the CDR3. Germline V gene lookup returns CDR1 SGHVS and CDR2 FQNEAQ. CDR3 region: CASSPFGNPGTEAFF. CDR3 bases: TGTGCCAGCAGCCCCTTCGGTAACCCGGGCACTGAAGCTTTCTTT.

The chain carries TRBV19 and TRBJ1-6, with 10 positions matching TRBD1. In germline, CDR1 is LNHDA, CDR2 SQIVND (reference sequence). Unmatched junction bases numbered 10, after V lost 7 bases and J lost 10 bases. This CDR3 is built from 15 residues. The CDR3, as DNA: TGTGCCAGTACTGTGGGGGACAGGGGAAGATCACCCCTCCACTTT. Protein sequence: CASTVGDRGRSPLHF.

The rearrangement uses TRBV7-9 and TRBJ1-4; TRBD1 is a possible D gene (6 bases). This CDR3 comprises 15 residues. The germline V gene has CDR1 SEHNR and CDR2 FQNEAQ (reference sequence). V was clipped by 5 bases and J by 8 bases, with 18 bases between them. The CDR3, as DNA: TGTGCCAGCAGCCGATTGGGGGCGCCGGAAGAAAAACTGTTTTTT. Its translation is CASSRLGAPEEKLFF.

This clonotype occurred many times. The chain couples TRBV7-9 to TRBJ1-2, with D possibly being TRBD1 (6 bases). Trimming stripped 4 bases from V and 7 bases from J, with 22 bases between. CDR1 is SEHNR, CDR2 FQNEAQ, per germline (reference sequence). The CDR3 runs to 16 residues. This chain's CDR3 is CASSSSNRVLDSGYTF. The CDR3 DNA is TGTGCCAGCAGCTCATCAAACAGGGTACTGGATTCTGGCTACACCTTC. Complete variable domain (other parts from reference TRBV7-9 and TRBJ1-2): DTGVSQNPRHKITKRGQNVTFRCDPISEHNRLYWYRQTLGQGPEFLTYFQNEAQLEKSRLLSDRFSAERPKGSFSTLEIQRTEQGDSAMYLCASSSSNRVLDSGYTFGSGTRLTVV.

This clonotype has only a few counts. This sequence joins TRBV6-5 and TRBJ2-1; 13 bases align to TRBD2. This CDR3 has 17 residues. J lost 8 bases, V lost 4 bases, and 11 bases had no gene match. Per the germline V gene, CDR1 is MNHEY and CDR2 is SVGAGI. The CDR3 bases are TGTGCCAGCAGTTTACACGGACTAGCGGGGGCCCCAGATGAGCAGTTCTTC. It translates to CASSLHGLAGAPDEQFF.

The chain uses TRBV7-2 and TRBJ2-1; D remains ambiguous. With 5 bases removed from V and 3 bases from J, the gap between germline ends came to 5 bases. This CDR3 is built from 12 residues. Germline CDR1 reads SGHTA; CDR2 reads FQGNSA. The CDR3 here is CASSLFYNEQFF. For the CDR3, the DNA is TGTGCCAGCAGCCTATTCTACAATGAGCAGTTCTTC.

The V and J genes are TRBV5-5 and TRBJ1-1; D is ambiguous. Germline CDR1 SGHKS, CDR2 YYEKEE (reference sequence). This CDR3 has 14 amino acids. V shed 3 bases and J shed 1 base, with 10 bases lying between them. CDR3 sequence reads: CASSWEEGNTEAFF. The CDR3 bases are TGTGCCAGCAGCTGGGAAGAGGGGAACACTGAAGCTTTCTTT.

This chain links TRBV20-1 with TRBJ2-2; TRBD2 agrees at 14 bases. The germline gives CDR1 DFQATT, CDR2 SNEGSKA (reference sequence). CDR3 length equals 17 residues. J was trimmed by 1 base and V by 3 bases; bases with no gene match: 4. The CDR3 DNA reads TGCAGTGCTAGCGGACTAGCGGGGGGAAAGAACACCGGGGAGCTGTTTTTT. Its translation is CSASGLAGGKNTGELFF.

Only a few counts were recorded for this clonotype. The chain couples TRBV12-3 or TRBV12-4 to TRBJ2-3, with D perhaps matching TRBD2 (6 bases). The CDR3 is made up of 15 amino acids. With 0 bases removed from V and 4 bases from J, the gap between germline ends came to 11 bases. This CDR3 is CASSLAGGLSDTQYF. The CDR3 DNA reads TGTGCCAGCAGTTTAGCGGGGGGTCTATCAGATACGCAGTATTTT.

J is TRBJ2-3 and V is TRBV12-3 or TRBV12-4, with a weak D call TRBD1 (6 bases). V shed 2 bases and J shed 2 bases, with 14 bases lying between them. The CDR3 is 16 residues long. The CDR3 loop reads CASSLIHGQNTDTQYF. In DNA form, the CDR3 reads TGTGCCAGCAGTTTAATCCATGGACAGAACACAGATACGCAGTATTTT.

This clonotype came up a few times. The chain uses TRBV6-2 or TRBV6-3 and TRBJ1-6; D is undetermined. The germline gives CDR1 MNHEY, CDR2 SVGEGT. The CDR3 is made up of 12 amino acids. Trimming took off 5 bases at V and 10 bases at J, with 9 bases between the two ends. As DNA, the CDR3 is TGTGCCAGCAGTCCGGACGGGTCACCCCTCCACTTT. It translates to CASSPDGSPLHF.

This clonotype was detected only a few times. CDR3 coding DNA: TGTGCTAGTGGTATCTCCGGGACAGGGGGCACTGAAGCTTTCTTT. Protein: CASGISGTGGTEAFF. This chain uses TRBV12-5 with TRBJ1-1, with TRBD1 identical over 11 bases. The CDR3 runs to 15 residues. Trimming took 5 bases from V and 4 from J; bases not matched to a gene: 6. Germline V gene data show CDR1 as LGHNT and CDR2 as FRNRAP.

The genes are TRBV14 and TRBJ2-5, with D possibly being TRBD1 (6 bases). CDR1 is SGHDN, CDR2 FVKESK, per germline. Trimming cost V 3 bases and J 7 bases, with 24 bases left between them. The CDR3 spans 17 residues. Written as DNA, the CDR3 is TGTGCCAGCAGCCACCAGGGACACAGAAACCCCAAGATGACCCAGTACTTC. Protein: CASSHQGHRNPKMTQYF.

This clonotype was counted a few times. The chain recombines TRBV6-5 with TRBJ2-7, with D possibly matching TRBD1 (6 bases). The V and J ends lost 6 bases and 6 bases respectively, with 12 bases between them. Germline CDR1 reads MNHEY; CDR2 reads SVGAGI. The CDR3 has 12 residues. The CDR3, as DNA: TGTGCCAGCAGAACACAGGGCGCCGAGCAGTACTTC. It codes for CASRTQGAEQYF.

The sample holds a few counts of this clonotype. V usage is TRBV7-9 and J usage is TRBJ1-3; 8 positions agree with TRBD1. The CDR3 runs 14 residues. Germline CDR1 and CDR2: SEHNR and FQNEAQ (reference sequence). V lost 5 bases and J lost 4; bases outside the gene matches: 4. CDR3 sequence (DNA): TGTGCCAGCAGCCCCTGGACAGGGGGAAACACCATATATTTT. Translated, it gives CASSPWTGGNTIYF.

CDR3 loop: CASRGQGANTEAFF. DNA for the CDR3: TGTGCCAGCAGGGGACAGGGGGCGAACACTGAAGCTTTCTTT. The gene calls are TRBV6-1 and TRBJ1-1, with 12 bases matching TRBD1. Trimming at V came to 6 bases and at J to 1 base, leaving 0 bases not matched to a gene. This CDR3 contains 14 residues. The germline CDR1 and CDR2 sequences are MNHNS and SASEGT.

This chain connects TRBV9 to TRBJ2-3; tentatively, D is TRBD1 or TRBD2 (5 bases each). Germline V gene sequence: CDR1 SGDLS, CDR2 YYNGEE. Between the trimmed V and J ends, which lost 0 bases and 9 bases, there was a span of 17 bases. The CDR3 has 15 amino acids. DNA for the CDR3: TGTGCCAGCAGCGTAGCGACAGCAGAAGGGGAGACGCAGTATTTT. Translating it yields CASSVATAEGETQYF.

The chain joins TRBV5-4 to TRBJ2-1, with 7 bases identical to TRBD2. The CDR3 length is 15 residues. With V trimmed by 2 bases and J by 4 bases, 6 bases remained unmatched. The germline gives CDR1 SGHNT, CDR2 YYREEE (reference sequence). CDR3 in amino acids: CASSFELADYNEQFF. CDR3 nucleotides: TGTGCCAGCAGCTTCGAGCTAGCGGATTACAATGAGCAGTTCTTC.

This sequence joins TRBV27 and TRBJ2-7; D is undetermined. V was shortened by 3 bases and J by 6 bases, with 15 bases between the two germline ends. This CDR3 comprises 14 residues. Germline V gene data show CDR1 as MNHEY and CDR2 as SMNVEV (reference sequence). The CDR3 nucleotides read TGTGCCAGCAGTTTTAGCTCAGGCCCCATCGAGCAGTACTTC. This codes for CASSFSSGPIEQYF.